These 23 T cell receptor beta chains originate from one sample sequenced in a study of blood T cell repertoires in COVID-19. Sequencing was performed with immunoSEQ multiplex PCR; in TCRdb, only in-frame clones are kept and a portion is missing. The repertoire has a few hundred thousand clones, just over 90% of them found once; the top ten carry roughly 0.9%. The sample taken for sequencing was PBMCs or T cells enriched from blood (not recorded which). All receptors come from a woman between 40 and 50 years old who had been exposed to COVID-19.

The chain has TRBV6-2 or TRBV6-3 and TRBJ1-1; 8 bases match TRBD1. Germline V gives CDR1 MNHEY, CDR2 SVGEGT. J lost 3 bases, V lost 3 bases, and 3 bases had no gene match. The CDR3 length is 14 residues. CDR3 sequence (DNA): TGTGCCAGCAGTTATCAGGGGGCCGACACTGAAGCTTTCTTT. This sequence encodes CASSYQGADTEAFF.

The chain is built from TRBV5-5 and TRBJ1-6, with D perhaps matching TRBD1 (5 bases). The CDR3 spans 17 residues. In germline, CDR1 is SGHKS, CDR2 YYEKEE (reference sequence). Trimming removed 0 bases from V and 6 bases from J, with 16 bases in between. CDR3 nucleotides: TGTGCCAGCAGCTTGGCCGAGGAGGGGTTTGGTAATTCACCCCTCCACTTT. Amino acids: CASSLAEEGFGNSPLHF.

The V gene is TRBV27, the J gene TRBJ1-6, with unresolved D. The CDR3 spans 15 residues. CDR1 is MNHEY and CDR2 is SMNVEV in the germline V gene (reference sequence). Trimming pared 3 bases from V and 3 bases from J, leaving 9 bases between. CDR3 sequence: CASSFALHYNSPLHF. The CDR3 DNA sequence: TGTGCCAGCAGTTTTGCCTTACACTATAATTCACCCCTCCACTTT.

The V call is TRBV27, the J call TRBJ2-3; a weak D match, TRBD2 (5 bases). V was shortened by 2 bases and J by 5 bases, with 14 bases between the two germline ends. Germline V gene lookup returns CDR1 MNHEY and CDR2 SMNVEV (reference sequence). CDR3 size: 15 residues. CDR3 protein: CASSLRGAQVDTQYF. CDR3 sequence (DNA): TGTGCCAGCAGTTTACGGGGTGCTCAAGTAGATACGCAGTATTTT.

The gene calls are TRBV29-1 and TRBJ2-7, with TRBD1 as a possible D gene (6 bases). Germline V gene lookup returns CDR1 SQVTM and CDR2 ANQGSEA. The V end lost 1 base, the J end lost 2 bases, and 15 bases lay between the germline ends. This CDR3 is built from 15 residues. The chain's CDR3 is CSVEAATGITYEQYF. As DNA, the CDR3 is TGCAGCGTTGAAGCTGCTACAGGGATCACCTACGAGCAGTACTTC.

The chain employs TRBV7-9 and TRBJ2-4; D perhaps matches TRBD1 (6 bases). Germline V lookup: CDR1 SEHNR, CDR2 FQNEAQ (reference sequence). Trimming removed 3 bases from V and 7 bases from J, with 13 bases in between. There are 14 residues in the CDR3. The DNA for the CDR3 is TGTGCCAGCAGCTTCCAGGGGTTTGGGAACATTCAGTACTTC. It codes for CASSFQGFGNIQYF.

This clone was found many times. The chain recombines TRBV2 with TRBJ2-7, with TRBD1 matching 7 bases. The V gene end was trimmed by 5 bases and the J gene end by 5 bases; junction bases not matched to a gene: 9. Germline V lookup: CDR1 SNHLY, CDR2 FYNNEI. The length of the CDR3 is 14 residues. The CDR3 sequence: CASSQTGLGDEQYF. CDR3 sequence (DNA): TGTGCCAGCAGTCAGACAGGGCTCGGCGACGAGCAGTACTTC.

This clone has a handful of counts. For the CDR3, the DNA is TGCAGCGTTGAAATCGGGAACTCCTACGAGCAGTACTTC. It codes for CSVEIGNSYEQYF. The V and J genes are TRBV29-1 and TRBJ2-7; a weak D match, TRBD2 (5 bases). The CDR3 runs 13 residues. Germline loops: CDR1 SQVTM, CDR2 ANQGSEA. V shed 2 bases and J shed 0 bases, with 8 bases lying between them.

This rearrangement joins TRBV7-2 to TRBJ1-2, with TRBD1 identical over 8 bases. From germline, CDR1 is SGHTA and CDR2 FQGNSA. V lost 5 bases to trimming and J lost 5 bases; unmatched junction nucleotides: 4. The CDR3 covers 13 residues. This chain's CDR3 is CASSPRTGYGYTF. DNA of the CDR3: TGTGCCAGCAGCCCAAGGACAGGGTATGGCTACACCTTC.

This chain connects TRBV11-1 to TRBJ1-1; 8 bases match TRBD1. Germline CDR1 SGHAT, CDR2 FQDESV (reference sequence). J lost 1 base, V lost 5 bases, and 9 bases had no gene match. The CDR3 totals 16 residues. DNA for the CDR3: TGTGCCAGCAGCCTTGGACAGGGAGGCGGGAACACTGAAGCTTTCTTT. Amino acids: CASSLGQGGGNTEAFF.

The CDR3 is CASSDDRVVGNQPQHF. Written as DNA, the CDR3 is TGCGCCAGCAGTGATGACAGGGTAGTAGGCAATCAGCCCCAGCATTTT. The chain employs TRBV10-2 and TRBJ1-5, with 7 bases aligning to TRBD1. J lost 2 bases, V lost 3 bases, and 7 bases had no gene match. CDR1 is WSHSY, CDR2 SAAADI, per germline. The CDR3 sequence is 16 residues long.

The chain carries TRBV2 and TRBJ2-5; no firm D call. Germline loops: CDR1 SNHLY, CDR2 FYNNEI. With 4 bases removed from V and 3 bases from J, the gap between germline ends came to 3 bases. CDR3 size: 11 residues. CDR3 nucleotides: TGTGCCAGCAGTGCGGAAGAGACCCAGTACTTC. Amino acid sequence: CASSAEETQYF.

J is TRBJ1-1 and V is TRBV7-2; a possible D gene is TRBD1 (6 bases). V gave up 1 base and J gave up 1 base, with 13 bases separating them. Germline V lookup: CDR1 SGHTA, CDR2 FQGNSA. The CDR3 spans 16 residues. The CDR3 is CASSLGADSSNTEAFF. CDR3 nucleotides: TGTGCCAGCAGCTTAGGGGCGGACAGCTCGAACACTGAAGCTTTCTTT.

This clone came up a few times. This chain connects TRBV5-1 to TRBJ1-6, with TRBD1 identical over 7 bases. With V trimmed by 4 bases and J by 9 bases, 7 bases remained unmatched. This CDR3 has 14 amino acids. Germline V gene data show CDR1 as SGHRS and CDR2 as YFSETQ. The DNA of the CDR3 is TGCGCCAGCAGCGCCGGGACAGAGGGTTCACCCCTCCACTTT. Translating it yields CASSAGTEGSPLHF. The full variable domain, completed using reference TRBV5-1 and TRBJ1-6, is KAGVTQTPRYLIKTRGQQVTLSCSPISGHRSVSWYQQTPGQGLQFLFEYFSETQRNKGNFPGRFSGRQFSNSRSEMNVSTLELGDSALYLCASSAGTEGSPLHFGNGTRLTVT.

The V and J genes are TRBV5-5 and TRBJ1-2, with D unclear. CDR1 and CDR2 from the germline V gene are SGHKS and YYEKEE (reference sequence). The CDR3 is made up of 15 amino acids. The germline V and J ends were trimmed by 3 bases and 1 base, with 13 bases remaining between them. Here the CDR3 reads CASSYEGGLNYGYTF. CDR3 coding DNA: TGTGCCAGCAGCTACGAGGGCGGCCTTAACTATGGCTACACCTTC.

The genes are TRBV30 and TRBJ2-3; possible D gene TRBD2, 6 bases. CDR3 length: 15 amino acids. Germline V gives CDR1 GTSNPN, CDR2 SVGIG (reference sequence). Trimming left V 0 bases short and J 1 base short, with 11 bases between. CDR3 DNA: TGTGCCTGGAGTGTAGGCGGCGGGGGCACAGATACGCAGTATTTT. It is translated as CAWSVGGGGTDTQYF. The full variable domain, its missing parts supplied by reference TRBV30 and TRBJ2-3, is SQTIHQWPATLVQPVGSPLSLECTVEGTSNPNLYWYRQAAGRGLQLLFYSVGIGQISSEVPQNLSASRPQDRQFILSSKKLLLSDSGFYLCAWSVGGGGTDTQYFGPGTRLTVL.

On this clone itself: Germline and junction disagree at one end, which may indicate a read error. This chain uses TRBV30 with TRBJ1-5; 8 positions agree with TRBD1. The CDR3 covers 17 residues. Germline V CDR1 and CDR2: GTSNPN, SVGIG (reference sequence). CDR3 sequence: CAWSVDRGGISYQPQHF. For the CDR3, the DNA is TGTGCCTGGAGTGTCGACAGGGGAGGGATTAGCTATCAGCCCCAGCATTTT.

This clone was counted between two and nine times. The rearrangement uses TRBV7-2 and TRBJ2-7; TRBD1 aligns across 8 bases. The CDR3 contains 14 residues. Looked up from germline, CDR1 is SGHTA and CDR2 is FQGNSA. The ends lost 3 bases at V and 2 bases at J; junction bases unmatched: 3. Here the CDR3 DNA reads TGTGCCAGCAGCTTGTGGACAGGGCCCTACGAGCAGTACTTC. Amino acids: CASSLWTGPYEQYF.

V and J are TRBV19 and TRBJ2-2; D might be TRBD1 (5 bases). CDR1 is LNHDA, CDR2 SQIVND, per germline (reference sequence). V was shortened by 7 bases and J by 6 bases, with 15 bases between the two germline ends. The CDR3 is 14 residues long. In nucleotides, the CDR3 is TGTGCCAGTAACATCCCATGGGGCTCCGGGGAGCTGTTTTTT. This encodes CASNIPWGSGELFF.

The V and J genes are TRBV30 and TRBJ2-7; D uncertain. Germline CDR1 GTSNPN, CDR2 SVGIG (reference sequence). The CDR3 contains 12 residues. The V gene lost 4 bases and the J gene lost 6 bases, with 13 bases spanning the gap. The CDR3 bases are TGTGCCTGGACGCCCCGGGTGGCCGAGCAGTACTTC. It yields the protein CAWTPRVAEQYF.

This clone was counted a single time. This chain uses TRBV30 with TRBJ1-1, with a possible D match to TRBD1 (6 bases). This CDR3 comprises 13 residues. The germline CDR1 and CDR2 sequences are GTSNPN and SVGIG (reference sequence). Trimming pared 4 bases from V and 8 bases from J, leaving 17 bases between. This CDR3 reads CAWKVRTETEAFF. The CDR3 DNA follows: TGTGCCTGGAAGGTGAGGACAGAAACCGAAGCTTTCTTT.

This clone was detected once. The rearrangement links TRBV6-2 or TRBV6-3 to TRBJ1-5; 8 bases are shared with TRBD1. Germline trimming cut 0 bases from V and 1 base from J; bases unmatched to any gene: 5. Germline V gene lookup returns CDR1 MNHEY and CDR2 SVGEGT. The CDR3 has 17 residues. The CDR3 DNA reads as TGTGCCAGCAGTTACTCACGGACAGGGATGAGCAATCAGCCCCAGCATTTT. Its translation: CASSYSRTGMSNQPQHF.

This chain joins TRBV7-9 and TRBJ1-1; weak D call: TRBD1 (5 bases). The ends were cut back, 6 bases at V and 0 bases at J, with 14 bases in the middle. The length of the CDR3 is 15 residues. From germline, CDR1 is SEHNR and CDR2 FQNEAQ (reference sequence). DNA of the CDR3: TGTGCCAGCAGAAGGGGCCACGTACTGAACACTGAAGCTTTCTTT. Translation: CASRRGHVLNTEAFF.